The 17 T cell receptor beta chains below were found in one sample sequenced in a study of OX40 agonist ivuxolimab in advanced cancers. Repertoires were generated with immunoSEQ multiplex PCR, while TCRdb's copy carries only in-frame clones and drops some. Altogether some 30,000 clones are present, about 74% being singletons, with the ten largest covering 9.5% to 15%. The sample consisted of CD4+ or CD8+ T cells sorted from blood, taken in a trial of the OX40 agonist ivuxolimab. All receptors come from an adult with an advanced solid tumor such as melanoma, head and neck, liver or kidney cancer.

This sequence joins TRBV27 and TRBJ2-1; TRBD2 agrees at 7 bases. Germline loops: CDR1 MNHEY, CDR2 SMNVEV (reference sequence). The V gene end was trimmed by 2 bases and the J gene end by 6 bases; junction bases not matched to a gene: 7. The CDR3 covers 15 residues. The CDR3 here is CASSLRDYLLNEQFF. Here the CDR3 DNA reads TGTGCCAGCAGTTTAAGGGACTACCTCCTCAATGAGCAGTTCTTC.

The chain couples TRBV5-5 to TRBJ2-5; D ambiguous. The CDR3 totals 11 residues. Germline V gene lookup returns CDR1 SGHKS and CDR2 YYEKEE (reference sequence). V dropped 6 bases and J dropped 5 bases, with 8 bases sitting between them. CDR3 nucleotide sequence: TGTGCCAGCACCCAATCCGAGACCCAGTACTTC. Translation gives CASTQSETQYF.

The rearrangement links TRBV23-1 to TRBJ2-7; 8 nucleotides match TRBD1. TRBV23-1 is an ORF, and what it does is uncertain. V shed 2 bases, J shed 3 bases, and the junction held 9 bases outside the gene matches. The CDR3 consists of 16 residues. The CDR3 DNA reads as TGCGCCAGCAGTCAACCGTCCACGGGACAGGACTACGAGCAGTACTTC. Amino acid sequence: CASSQPSTGQDYEQYF.

This sequence joins TRBV7-9 and TRBJ1-1; a possible D gene is TRBD1 (5 bases). The CDR3 extends over 14 amino acids. The germline V and J ends were trimmed by 3 bases and 5 bases, with 13 bases remaining between them. Germline V gene data show CDR1 as SEHNR and CDR2 as FQNEAQ (reference sequence). CDR3: CASSFQGGRTEAFF. The CDR3 nucleotides are TGTGCCAGCAGCTTCCAGGGAGGGCGGACTGAAGCTTTCTTT.

The chain uses TRBV6-6 and TRBJ1-6, with no clear D. CDR1 is MNHNY and CDR2 is SVGAGI in the germline V gene (reference sequence). This CDR3 has 15 amino acids. V was pared by 0 bases and J by 5 bases, with 8 bases between. In DNA form, the CDR3 reads TGTGCCAGCAGTTACTCGAACCAGAATAATTCACCCCTCCACTTT. Its translation is CASSYSNQNNSPLHF.

This clone has only a few counts. The chain links TRBV19 to TRBJ2-2, with D maybe TRBD2 (7 bases). Germline assignment: CDR1 LNHDA and CDR2 SQIVND (reference sequence). V was shortened by 7 bases and J by 10 bases, with 25 bases between the two germline ends. The CDR3 length is 16 residues. The CDR3 nucleotides read TGTGCCAGTACCCTACGGGGGGCGCGGAATAACCCGGAGCTGTTTTTT. Its protein is CASTLRGARNNPELFF.

The chain joins TRBV6-1 to TRBJ1-2; no firm D call. This CDR3 comprises 12 residues. CDR1 and CDR2 (germline): MNHNS, SASEGT. V dropped 7 bases and J dropped 4 bases, with 10 bases sitting between them. This CDR3 is CASTTERYGYTF. The CDR3 coding sequence is TGTGCCAGCACGACTGAACGCTATGGCTACACCTTC.

This chain joins TRBV6-6 and TRBJ1-2; D is uncertain. V lost 2 bases to trimming and J lost 3 bases, with 7 bases between them. Germline V CDR1 and CDR2: MNHNY, SVGAGI (reference sequence). The CDR3 runs 13 residues. CDR3 sequence: CASSYAVDYGYTF. The CDR3 DNA reads as TGTGCCAGCAGTTACGCGGTCGACTATGGCTACACCTTC.

A single count supports this clone. V is TRBV30 and J is TRBJ2-1, with D unclear. This CDR3 is 12 amino acids long. Trimming pared 3 bases from V and 13 bases from J, leaving 16 bases between. Germline CDR1 GTSNPN, CDR2 SVGIG (reference sequence). The chain's CDR3 is CAWSPSSILQFF. CDR3 bases: TGTGCCTGGAGCCCCTCTTCGATACTACAGTTCTTC.

J is TRBJ1-5 and V is TRBV19; weak D call: TRBD1 (6 bases). The CDR3 loop spans 15 amino acids. Germline values: CDR1 LNHDA, CDR2 SQIVND (reference sequence). V gave up 3 bases and J gave up 0 bases, with 9 bases separating them. The CDR3 loop reads CASSIGGASNQPQHF. The CDR3, as DNA: TGTGCCAGTAGTATCGGGGGGGCTAGCAATCAGCCCCAGCATTTT.

The chain links TRBV9 to TRBJ1-3; 9 bases fit TRBD1. With 0 bases clipped from V and 0 bases from J, the junction kept 4 bases outside the gene matches. Germline loops: CDR1 SGDLS, CDR2 YYNGEE. The CDR3 length is 17 residues. CDR3 amino acids: CASSVGGQGNSGNTIYF. The CDR3 nucleotides read TGTGCCAGCAGCGTAGGGGGACAGGGCAACTCTGGAAACACCATATATTTT.

The rearrangement links TRBV7-2 to TRBJ2-7; D is possibly TRBD2 (5 bases). This CDR3 region has 15 residues. V gave up 5 bases and J gave up 3 bases, with 17 bases separating them. The germline V gene has CDR1 SGHTA and CDR2 FQGNSA. Written as DNA, the CDR3 is TGTGCCAGCAGCCTGAATGGAGGACTCAACTACGAGCAGTACTTC. Protein product: CASSLNGGLNYEQYF.

This sequence joins TRBV6-5 and TRBJ1-2; the match to TRBD1 covers 7 bases. The germline CDR1 and CDR2 sequences are MNHEY and SVGAGI. The CDR3 is 14 residues long. The ends lost 7 bases at V and 1 base at J; junction bases unmatched: 6. The CDR3 is CASTRQGDNYGYTF. CDR3 nucleotide sequence: TGTGCCAGCACCAGACAGGGTGATAACTATGGCTACACCTTC.

This clone was found once. This chain uses TRBV7-2 with TRBJ2-7, with TRBD1 as a possible D gene (5 bases). V lost 5 bases and J 4 bases, leaving 9 bases between the germline ends. CDR3 length: 12 residues. The germline V gene encodes CDR1 SGHTA and CDR2 FQGNSA. CDR3 DNA: TGTGCCAGCAGCAAAACAGGATACGAGCAGTACTTC. Protein: CASSKTGYEQYF.

Written as DNA, the CDR3 is TGTGCCTGGAGTGCGGGGCTCCTTGTCTACACCTTC. Protein sequence: CAWSAGLLVYTF. This chain links TRBV30 with TRBJ1-2, with D possibly matching TRBD1 (5 bases). This CDR3 contains 12 residues. Germline lookup yields CDR1 GTSNPN and CDR2 SVGIG (reference sequence). Deletions cut 1 base from V and 10 bases from J, with 13 bases between.

Here the CDR3 reads CASSYGQGPYEQYF. The CDR3 DNA follows: TGTGCCAGCAGCTATGGGCAGGGACCCTACGAGCAGTACTTC. The chain couples TRBV14 to TRBJ2-7; D could derive from TRBD1 or TRBD2 (5 bases each). Germline loops: CDR1 SGHDN, CDR2 FVKESK. V lost 5 bases and J 2 bases, leaving 13 bases between the germline ends. CDR3 size: 14 residues.

The gene calls are TRBV7-9 and TRBJ1-5; tentatively, D is TRBD1 (6 bases). The CDR3 consists of 14 residues. V was clipped by 2 bases and J by 2 bases, with 7 bases between them. Germline V gives CDR1 SEHNR, CDR2 FQNEAQ (reference sequence). The CDR3 region has the DNA TGTGCCAGCAGCTTATCAGGGGGCAATCAGCCCCAGCATTTT. Its translation is CASSLSGGNQPQHF.